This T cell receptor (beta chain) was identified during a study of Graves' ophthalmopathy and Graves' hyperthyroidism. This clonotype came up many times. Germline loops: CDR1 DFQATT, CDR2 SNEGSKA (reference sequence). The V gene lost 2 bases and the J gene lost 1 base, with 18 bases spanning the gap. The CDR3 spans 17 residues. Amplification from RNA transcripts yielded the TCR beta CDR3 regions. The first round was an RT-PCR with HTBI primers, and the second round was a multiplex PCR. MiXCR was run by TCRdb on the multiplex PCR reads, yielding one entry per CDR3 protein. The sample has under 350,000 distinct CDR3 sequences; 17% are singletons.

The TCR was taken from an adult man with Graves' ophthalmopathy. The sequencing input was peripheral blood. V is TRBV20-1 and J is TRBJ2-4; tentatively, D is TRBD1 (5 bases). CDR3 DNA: TGCAGTGCTAGACAGTTGGCAGGGATCCCTGCCAAAAACATTCAGTACTTC. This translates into CSARQLAGIPAKNIQYF.